This T cell receptor beta chain was captured by sequencing in a study of blood T cell repertoires in COVID-19. In the original workflow: Amplification of reference gene primers provided the estimated nucleated cell counts. Some clones are missing from TCRdb's copy, which holds only in-frame ones; the method was immunoSEQ multiplex PCR. The D gene and trimming were derived from the DNA, and the V and J assignments and clone size from that table. The data contain 350,000 to 450,000 clones, more than 70% of them singletons. V was trimmed by 1 base and J by 15 bases, leaving 14 bases between them. Germline V gives CDR1 SGHTA, CDR2 FQGNSA. This CDR3 comprises 12 residues.

This chain uses TRBV7-2 with TRBJ2-3; D unclear. Sequenced material: peripheral blood. The receptor was isolated from a man in his forties with acute or convalescent COVID-19. The CDR3, as DNA: TGTGCCAGCAGCTTAGGGGCAGAACGTCAATATTTT. This codes for CASSLGAERQYF.